This T cell receptor (beta chain) was recovered during a study of T cells after yellow fever vaccination. This CDR3 spans 14 amino acids. Germline assignment: CDR1 MGHRA and CDR2 YSYEKL. The V end was cut by 3 bases, the J end by 2 bases, with 11 bases between. A 5'RACE template-switching step, the method used to make TCR cDNA, added a universal primer site and UMIs. TCRdb re-derived calls from the 5' RACE reads in MiXCR, one entry per CDR3 protein. The sample has more than 75,000 distinct CDR3 sequences; about 8.4% are singletons. This clonotype was picked up a small number of times. Study findings and constraints: The booster response re-showed most primary clones: approximately 97% CD4, 88% CD8.

The sequences come from CD8+ T cells not binding an NS4B(214-222) dextramer, sorted from PBMCs, collected around 16 days after the first yellow fever vaccination. This receptor was taken from a man aged 18 to 35 who received the YFV17D yellow fever vaccine. The chain employs TRBV4-1 and TRBJ2-7; D is ambiguous. DNA of the CDR3: TGCGCCAGCAGCCAGCTAACCGGAGCCTACGAGCAGTACTTC. It yields the protein CASSQLTGAYEQYF.